This is a list of T cell receptor beta chains from one sample in a study of shared clonotypes between healthy human individuals. Some clones are missing from TCRdb's copy, which holds only in-frame ones; the method was immunoSEQ multiplex PCR. The sample shows just over 2,000,000 clones, roughly 96% of them seen only once. Sequenced: naive CD4+ T cells sorted from blood. The source is a man between 18 and 35 years old in good health. Each CDR3 is given without its conserved first and last residue. D genes are given only for firm matches. The size field is filled for only some rows; it gives once, few, many or a size class.

V,length,D,size,CDR3
TRBV5-4,13,NA,NA,ASSLPGSGLRTQY
TRBV10-1,13,TRBD2,NA,ASTTGTRFSYEQY
TRBV7-9,16,NA,NA,ASLDPGHPAAGANVLT
TRBV6-1,13,TRBD1,NA,ASSATGGQGYGYT
TRBV2,13,NA,NA,ASRLKVILDTEAF
TRBV2,13,TRBD1,NA,ASSGTGGPTDTQY
TRBV14,11,TRBD1,NA,ASRHTGGTEAF
TRBV14,11,NA,NA,ASSQVMRGERH
TRBV25-1,12,TRBD1,NA,ASRSGQGWGEAF
TRBV18,13,NA,NA,ASSPTEGGGKTQY
TRBV18,13,NA,NA,ASSPPGREPNTQY
TRBV5-4,11,NA,once,ASRPEAYNEQF
TRBV28,10,NA,NA,ASVENTGELF
TRBV5-1,13,TRBD1,once,ASSLAGDRSYEQY
TRBV6-4,13,NA,NA,ASSDSAEGYNEQF
TRBV5-1,13,TRBD2,NA,ASSSTSGPEETQY
TRBV7-2,12,NA,NA,ASSLVGGPGELF
TRBV28,12,NA,NA,ASGERHSSYEQY
TRBV5-8,12,NA,NA,ASSPRRDTGELF
TRBV5-1,12,NA,NA,ASSLGHNAGELF
TRBV6-5,13,TRBD1,NA,ASRPTGGSNQPQH
TRBV27,14,NA,once,ASSEITGAKGDTQY
TRBV2,11,NA,NA,ASVRGYNQPQH
TRBV5-1,13,NA,NA,ASSLGSGSTDTQY
TRBV6-1,12,NA,NA,ASSGRREIGELF
TRBV7-2,17,NA,NA,ASSLDSFLGAKSNQPQH
TRBV11-2,12,NA,once,ASSLDRGDQEQF
TRBV4-1,13,TRBD1,NA,ASSHGTGGYEGYT
TRBV5-1,15,TRBD1,NA,ASSFLAVSGGSYEQY
TRBV29-1,10,TRBD1,NA,SAGQGRVGYT
TRBV5-1,13,NA,NA,ASSGGRSSTDTQY
TRBV18,14,TRBD2,NA,ASSPPAGGLIDEQF
TRBV7-9,12,NA,NA,ASSRDGDNQPQH
TRBV5-1,12,TRBD1,NA,ASSLFTGAYEQY
TRBV5-6,13,TRBD2,NA,ASSPGLAGHNEQF
TRBV5-1,13,TRBD1,NA,ASSLGVTGDLEQY
TRBV2,12,TRBD2,few,ASSLASGGYEQY
TRBV25-1,11,NA,NA,ASSERGNTEAF
TRBV19,11,NA,NA,ASSIVPLYEQY
TRBV11-2,11,NA,NA,ASSLDRAGAQY
TRBV5-1,13,NA,NA,ASSFLPSETDTQY
TRBV12-5,11,NA,NA,ASGLARGGELF
TRBV10-3,12,TRBD1,NA,AIRGTDYNSPLH
TRBV30,12,TRBD1,NA,AWSLGQGSGEQY
TRBV25-1,12,TRBD1,NA,ASSYEGQVYGYT